These 17 T cell receptor beta chains came from one sample sequenced in a study of cytomegalovirus exposure and HLA in healthy donors. The PCR ran on 60 Vbeta and 13 Jbeta primers. Here immunoSEQ multiplex PCR was the method, and the copy in TCRdb shows in-frame clones only, minus some. Of 25,000 to 30,000 clones listed, about 70% are singletons. Sequencing input: PBMCs. These receptors were taken from a woman aged 50 to 60 in good health and CMV-seronegative.

This rearrangement joins TRBV5-1 to TRBJ1-1; D is perhaps TRBD1 (5 bases). Trimming shortened V by 4 bases and J by 4 bases, and 8 bases separated the two germline ends. The CDR3 is 12 residues long. From germline, CDR1 is SGHRS and CDR2 YFSETQ. As DNA, the CDR3 is TGCGCCAGCAGCCCCGGGGGCACTGAAGCTTTCTTT. Its protein is CASSPGGTEAFF.

This clone was detected only a few times. The chain has TRBV28 and TRBJ1-1; no definite D call. Between the trimmed V and J ends, which lost 1 base and 8 bases, there was a span of 5 bases. Germline V CDR1 and CDR2: MDHEN, SYDVKM. The CDR3 runs to 11 residues. As DNA, the CDR3 is TGTGCCAGCAGTTTATCAGGAGAAGCTTTCTTT. Encoded protein: CASSLSGEAFF. The variable domain in full, with the rest retrieved from reference TRBV28 and TRBJ1-1, is DVKVTQSSRYLVKRTGEKVFLECVQDMDHENMFWYRQDPGLGLRLIYFSYDVKMKEKGDIPEGYSVSREKKERFSLILESASTNQTSMYLCASSLSGEAFFGQGTRLTVV.

This chain links TRBV29-1 with TRBJ1-2, with 9 bases fitting TRBD1. The germline gives CDR1 SQVTM, CDR2 ANQGSEA. J was trimmed by 4 bases and V by 7 bases; bases with no gene match: 10. The CDR3 has 14 amino acids. CDR3 nucleotide sequence: TGCAGCGCAGAGGGACAGGGAGAGGGCTATGGCTACACCTTC. Encoded protein: CSAEGQGEGYGYTF.

The chain carries TRBV7-9 and TRBJ1-2; 8 bases are a match to TRBD1. The CDR3 is 14 residues long. The V gene end was trimmed by 1 base and the J gene end by 3 bases; junction bases not matched to a gene: 1. Germline V lookup: CDR1 SEHNR, CDR2 FQNEAQ (reference sequence). The CDR3 reads CASSLGRGHYGYTF. The CDR3 coding sequence is TGTGCCAGCAGCTTAGGCAGGGGGCACTATGGCTACACCTTC.

A few counts support this clone. This chain links TRBV2 with TRBJ2-2; no clear D gene. V shed 4 bases and J shed 6 bases, with 6 bases lying between them. The CDR3 extends over 12 amino acids. Germline-derived CDR1 and CDR2 are SNHLY and FYNNEI. This CDR3 reads CASSVEPGELFF. DNA for the CDR3: TGTGCCAGCAGTGTGGAGCCCGGGGAGCTGTTTTTT.

This clone was counted a few times. The chain couples TRBV7-9 to TRBJ1-5; D uncertain. Germline values: CDR1 SEHNR, CDR2 FQNEAQ (reference sequence). The CDR3 sequence is 13 residues long. Trimming pared 8 bases from V and 2 bases from J, leaving 10 bases between. The CDR3: CASCQIGNQPQHF. The DNA of the CDR3 is TGTGCCAGCTGCCAGATTGGCAATCAGCCCCAGCATTTT.

The chain joins TRBV19 to TRBJ1-5, with D perhaps TRBD1 (6 bases). Trimming left V 9 bases short and J 5 bases short, with 11 bases between. The germline gives CDR1 LNHDA, CDR2 SQIVND (reference sequence). CDR3 length equals 12 residues. CDR3 amino acids: CASRDTYQPQHF. For the CDR3, the DNA is TGTGCCAGCCGGGACACCTATCAGCCCCAGCATTTT.

V gene TRBV10-3 combines with J gene TRBJ1-5, with 8 bases identical to TRBD1. With V trimmed by 7 bases and J by 3 bases, 5 bases remained unmatched. This CDR3 has 14 residues. The V gene's germline CDR1 is ENHRY and CDR2 SYGVKD. CDR3 residues: CAIKKTGDNQPQHF. In nucleotides, the CDR3 is TGTGCCATCAAGAAGACAGGGGACAATCAGCCCCAGCATTTT.

The chain recombines TRBV4-2 with TRBJ2-1; possible D gene TRBD2, 5 bases. CDR3 length: 14 amino acids. Germline CDR1 is LGHNA and CDR2 is YNFKEQ. V lost 0 bases and J 8 bases, leaving 11 bases between the germline ends. CDR3 DNA sequence: TGTGCCAGCAGCCAAGACAGAGGGATCCATGAGCAGTTCTTC. Translation gives CASSQDRGIHEQFF.

This clone was seen a few times. This chain links TRBV27 with TRBJ2-5, with a weak D call TRBD2 (6 bases). Deletions cut 8 bases from V and 4 bases from J, with 14 bases between. CDR3 length: 13 amino acids. CDR1 and CDR2 from the germline V gene are MNHEY and SMNVEV (reference sequence). CDR3 sequence (DNA): TGTGCCAGCGGATTTTGGGGGGTAGAGACCCAGTACTTC. Translation: CASGFWGVETQYF.

CDR3 loop: CSVRVWASGPSSTDTQYF. CDR3 sequence (DNA): TGCAGCGTCCGCGTCTGGGCTAGCGGCCCATCTAGCACAGATACGCAGTATTTT. The rearrangement joins TRBV29-1 to TRBJ2-3, with 7 bases fitting TRBD2. V was pared by 6 bases and J by 0 bases, with 18 bases of the junction left unmatched. In germline, CDR1 is SQVTM, CDR2 ANQGSEA. There are 18 residues in the CDR3.

The table lists this clone with a few counts. V gene TRBV29-1 combines with J gene TRBJ1-2, with 7 bases lining up with TRBD1. The CDR3 is 13 residues long. Germline assignment: CDR1 SQVTM and CDR2 ANQGSEA. The V and J ends lost 1 base and 10 bases, in that order; junction bases with no gene match: 9. Written as DNA, the CDR3 is TGCAGCGTTGAAGGAAACAGGGGAAGTCCCTACACCTTC. Amino acids: CSVEGNRGSPYTF.

This clone has a handful of counts. The chain couples TRBV28 to TRBJ1-2; D gene ambiguous. The CDR3 spans 14 residues. The V gene lost 2 bases and the J gene lost 0 bases, with 7 bases spanning the gap. CDR1 MDHEN and CDR2 SYDVKM come from the germline V gene. CDR3 sequence: CASSLADTNYGYTF. As DNA, the CDR3 is TGTGCCAGCAGTTTAGCGGATACTAACTATGGCTACACCTTC.

The chain combines TRBV7-2 with TRBJ1-1; possibly TRBD1 for D (5 bases). CDR3 length: 13 amino acids. V was clipped by 4 bases and J by 0 bases, with 6 bases between them. Looked up from germline, CDR1 is SGHTA and CDR2 is FQGNSA. This chain's CDR3 is CASSSGMNTEAFF. CDR3 in DNA: TGTGCCAGCAGCTCAGGGATGAACACTGAAGCTTTCTTT.

The rearrangement uses TRBV10-3 and TRBJ2-1; 8 positions agree with TRBD2. The CDR3 has 12 amino acids. V trimming: 11 bases; J trimming: 5 bases; junction bases outside the gene matches: 5. Per the germline V gene, CDR1 is ENHRY and CDR2 is SYGVKD. The CDR3 sequence is CAVSGDNNEQFF. CDR3 nucleotides: TGTGCCGTTAGCGGGGACAACAATGAGCAGTTCTTC.

This clone has just a few counts. The genes are TRBV6-1 and TRBJ1-2; D might be TRBD1 (6 bases). The CDR3 contains 14 residues. The germline V and J ends were trimmed by 8 bases and 5 bases, with 18 bases remaining between them. Per germline, CDR1 MNHNS and CDR2 SASEGT. The CDR3 region has the DNA TGTGCCAGCCAGACACCCGGACAGAATTATGGCTACACCTTC. It encodes CASQTPGQNYGYTF.

This sequence joins TRBV5-1 and TRBJ2-3; D is uncertain. There are 16 residues in the CDR3. V was shortened by 0 bases and J by 5 bases, with 16 bases between the two germline ends. In germline, CDR1 is SGHRS, CDR2 YFSETQ. CDR3 DNA: TGCGCCAGCAGCTTGGTGGCCAAAAGGTCGGGAGATACGCAGTATTTT. It yields the protein CASSLVAKRSGDTQYF.